Detailed here is one TCR beta chain. Genes and germline come from the mouse. The read comes to an end 1 residue before the CDR3 does, leaving the germline J gene to fill in the end. The CDR3 has 16 amino acids. Germline loops: CDR1 KGHTA, CDR2 FQNQQP. Time point: mouse harvest day 7 after allogeneic transplant. Tail vein injection delivered 10^7 T-cell-depleted bone marrow cells and 10^6 splenic CD5+ T cells. Produced via immunoSEQ multiplex PCR; TCRdb's table is partial and in-frame only. In the table there are thousands of clones, about 47% of which are singletons. This record comes from a study of tissue T cells after allogeneic stem cell transplantation.

This TCR was recovered from a female BALB/c mouse given C57BL/6 T cells with graft-versus-host disease after an allogeneic hematopoietic cell transplant. The J gene is TRBJ2-1, the V gene TRBV23; the D call of TRBD2 is as the table states it, not checked on the DNA. Sequenced: gut tissue. CDR3 sequence: CSSSQSGGGNYAEQFF. The CDR3 bases that were read are TGCTCCAGCAGTCAATCTGGGGGGGGGAACTATGCTGAGCAGTTC.